This TCR beta chain is drawn from a study of T cells in Graves' hyperthyroidism and ophthalmopathy. Study at large: Peripheral blood specimens were obtained at initial diagnosis, prior to any treatment. Study outcomes and limitations: Ophthalmopathy and stable hyperthyroidism were separated by a 13 V-J model. Most thyroid clonotypes expanded above 0.001 were also detected in blood.

Template material for amplifying TCR beta CDR3 regions consisted of RNA transcripts. HTBI primers were the set used in a first-round RT-PCR of the TCR CDR3. TCRdb analysed the multiplex PCR reads with MiXCR anew, one entry per CDR3 protein. The repertoire holds about 550,000 distinct CDR3 sequences, roughly 20% seen once, with roughly 29% in the top ten. This clonotype was seen a handful of times. Its cognate antigen is unknown. V was trimmed by 6 bases and J by 4 bases, leaving 18 bases between them. Looked up from germline, CDR1 is MNHEY and CDR2 is SVGAGI. CDR3 length equals 15 residues. The chain employs TRBV6-5 and TRBJ2-5; the D is unclear. Sequenced material: blood. The sequence derives from a man between 18 and 35 years old with Graves' hyperthyroidism. This CDR3 reads CASSFSGGFGETQYF. CDR3 sequence (DNA): TGTGCCAGCAGCTTCTCCGGTGGGTTTGGAGAGACCCAGTACTTC.